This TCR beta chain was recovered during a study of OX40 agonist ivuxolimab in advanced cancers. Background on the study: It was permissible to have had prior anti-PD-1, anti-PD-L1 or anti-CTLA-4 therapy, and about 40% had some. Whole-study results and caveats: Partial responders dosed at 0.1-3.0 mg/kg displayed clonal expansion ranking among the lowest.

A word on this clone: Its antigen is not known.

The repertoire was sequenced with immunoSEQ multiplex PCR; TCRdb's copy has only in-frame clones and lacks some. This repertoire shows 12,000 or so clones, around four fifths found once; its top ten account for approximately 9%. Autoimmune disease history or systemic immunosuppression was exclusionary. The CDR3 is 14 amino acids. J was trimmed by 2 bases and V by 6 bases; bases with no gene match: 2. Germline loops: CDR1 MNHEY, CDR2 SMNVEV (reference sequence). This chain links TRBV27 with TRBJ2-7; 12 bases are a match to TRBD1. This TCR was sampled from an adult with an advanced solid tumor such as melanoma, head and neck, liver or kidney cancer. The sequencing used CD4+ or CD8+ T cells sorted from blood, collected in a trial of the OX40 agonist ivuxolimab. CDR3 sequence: CASRGTGGTYEQYF. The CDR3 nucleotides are TGTGCCAGCAGAGGGACAGGGGGCACCTACGAGCAGTACTTC.